The 17 T cell receptor beta chains below were found in one sample sequenced in a study of cytomegalovirus exposure and HLA in healthy donors. This PCR relied on a set of 60 Vbeta primers and 13 Jbeta primers. The data were produced by immunoSEQ multiplex PCR, yet TCRdb's version contains in-frame clones alone and is incomplete. The table includes under 300,000 clones, roughly 85% detected once. Sample: PBMCs. The source is a man aged 40-49 years in good health and CMV-seropositive.

This clone was counted once. CDR3 DNA: TGTGCCAGCAGCCCCCTAGCGGGAGGGCTCGGAGATACGCAGTATTTT. Translation: CASSPLAGGLGDTQYF. The genes are TRBV7-3 and TRBJ2-3; 12 nucleotides match TRBD2. V gave up 5 bases and J gave up 5 bases; unmatched junction bases: 8. The CDR3 extends over 16 amino acids. Germline-derived CDR1 and CDR2 are SGHTA and FQGTGA. Looking up the rest from reference TRBV7-3 and TRBJ2-3 gives the full variable domain: GAGVSQTPSNKVTEKGKYVELRCDPISGHTALYWYRQSLGQGPEFLIYFQGTGAADDSGLPNDRFFAVRPEGSVSTLKIQRTERGDSAVYLCASSPLAGGLGDTQYFGPGTRLTVL.

The chain carries TRBV7-3 and TRBJ2-6; D unresolved. Trimming cost V 5 bases and J 0 bases, with 8 bases left between them. The CDR3 spans 15 residues. Germline V gene data show CDR1 as SGHTA and CDR2 as FQGTGA. In nucleotides, the CDR3 is TGTGCCAGCAGCCCCGCCTACTCTGGGGCCAACGTCCTGACTTTC. Protein sequence: CASSPAYSGANVLTF.

This sequence joins TRBV5-1 and TRBJ2-3; 9 nucleotides line up with TRBD2. This CDR3 spans 15 amino acids. The germline V gene has CDR1 SGHRS and CDR2 YFSETQ. The V gene end was trimmed by 4 bases and the J gene end by 7 bases; junction bases not matched to a gene: 10. CDR3 DNA: TGCGCCAGCAGCCCTAGCGGGGACCGGGGACATACGCAGTATTTT. Translating gives CASSPSGDRGHTQYF.

V usage is TRBV18 and J usage is TRBJ2-7; 10 bases match TRBD1. This CDR3 region has 14 residues. Trimming at V came to 4 bases and at J to 7 bases, leaving 7 bases not matched to a gene. CDR1 is KGHSH, CDR2 LQKENI, per germline. CDR3 amino acids: CASSLRQGAGEQYF. As DNA, the CDR3 is TGTGCCAGCTCACTACGACAGGGGGCTGGGGAGCAGTACTTC.

This sequence joins TRBV5-6 and TRBJ1-1; D is unclear. The CDR3 contains 13 residues. The germline CDR1 and CDR2 sequences are SGHDT and YYEEEE. The V and J ends lost 0 bases and 5 bases respectively, with 8 bases between them. CDR3 sequence reads: CASSLAGDTEAFF. The CDR3 DNA reads as TGTGCCAGCAGCTTGGCCGGGGATACTGAAGCTTTCTTT.

The rearrangement joins TRBV11-3 to TRBJ2-1, with D hard to call. The CDR3 is 16 amino acids. The germline V and J ends were trimmed by 4 bases and 0 bases, with 13 bases remaining between them. Germline V gives CDR1 SGHNT, CDR2 YENEEA. Here the CDR3 reads CASSSLSGDSYNEQFF. CDR3 DNA sequence: TGTGCCAGCAGCTCCCTTTCCGGAGACTCCTACAATGAGCAGTTCTTC.

This chain connects TRBV2 to TRBJ1-4; TRBD1 matches 8 bases. The germline CDR1 and CDR2 sequences are SNHLY and FYNNEI. V was pared by 5 bases and J by 6 bases, with 5 bases of the junction left unmatched. The CDR3 has 14 amino acids. The chain's CDR3 is CASSRQGLHEKLFF. CDR3 DNA sequence: TGTGCCAGCAGTAGACAGGGGTTGCATGAAAAACTGTTTTTT.

This clone was seen just once. This chain uses TRBV27 with TRBJ1-2; TRBD1 matches at 7 bases. Germline V lookup: CDR1 MNHEY, CDR2 SMNVEV (reference sequence). V lost 6 bases to trimming and J lost 1 base; unmatched junction nucleotides: 8. The length of the CDR3 is 15 residues. The CDR3 loop reads CASSLTGDFNYGYTF. The CDR3 bases are TGTGCCAGCAGCTTAACAGGGGACTTTAACTATGGCTACACCTTC.

In DNA, the CDR3 is TGTGCCAGCAGCAAAGGCCTCCGGGACTATCAGGGCGAGCAGTACTTC. It codes for CASSKGLRDYQGEQYF. The J gene is TRBJ2-7, the V gene TRBV21-1; the table's D call of TRBD2 was not tested on the DNA. TRBV21-1 is listed as a pseudogene. This CDR3 contains 16 residues.

The genes are TRBV5-1 and TRBJ2-7; 12 bases match TRBD1. This CDR3 region has 15 residues. The germline V gene has CDR1 SGHRS and CDR2 YFSETQ. Losses at the gene ends were 4 bases for V and 5 bases for J; bases not matched to a gene: 7. The CDR3 DNA reads TGCGCCAGCAGCCCGACCGGGACAGGGGGCGACGAGCAGTACTTC. Translating gives CASSPTGTGGDEQYF.

This clone came up once. The genes are TRBV7-9 and TRBJ1-1; TRBD1 is a possible D gene (5 bases). Per germline, CDR1 SEHNR and CDR2 FQNEAQ (reference sequence). The CDR3 runs to 16 residues. The ends were cut back, 2 bases at V and 5 bases at J, with 18 bases in the middle. CDR3 coding DNA: TGTGCCAGCAGCTTACGGGGAGGGGTGGTGTGGACTGAAGCTTTCTTT. Amino acids: CASSLRGGVVWTEAFF.

The count of this clone is one. The chain recombines TRBV27 with TRBJ2-7; the D is unclear. The CDR3 sequence is 14 residues long. CDR1 MNHEY and CDR2 SMNVEV come from the germline V gene (reference sequence). Trimming shortened V by 0 bases and J by 7 bases, and 13 bases separated the two germline ends. The CDR3 coding sequence is TGTGCCAGCAGTTTATCTCGTAGTGCGAGGGAGCAGTACTTC. Translating it yields CASSLSRSAREQYF.

This chain links TRBV27 with TRBJ1-2; 7 bases agree with TRBD1. The germline gives CDR1 MNHEY, CDR2 SMNVEV (reference sequence). CDR3 length: 13 amino acids. V was clipped by 7 bases and J by 6 bases; unmatched bases: 8. Written as DNA, the CDR3 is TGTGCCAGCACCCATGGGCAGGGGGATGGCTACACCTTC. Protein sequence: CASTHGQGDGYTF.

CDR3 bases: TGTGCCAGCAGCTTGGGACTAGCGGGATCCTACGAGCAGTACTTC. Its translation is CASSLGLAGSYEQYF. V usage is TRBV5-5 and J usage is TRBJ2-7; 11 bases are shared with TRBD2. CDR1 is SGHKS and CDR2 is YYEKEE in the germline V gene (reference sequence). Unmatched junction bases numbered 0, after V lost 0 bases and J lost 1 base. This CDR3 is 15 amino acids long.

J is TRBJ2-7 and V is TRBV6-1; 9 bases are a match to TRBD1. Germline V gene lookup returns CDR1 MNHNS and CDR2 SASEGT. The CDR3 spans 14 residues. The ends lost 5 bases at V and 2 bases at J; junction bases unmatched: 4. CDR3 protein: CASSSRDRAYEQYF. The CDR3 DNA sequence: TGTGCCAGCAGTTCCCGGGACAGGGCCTACGAGCAGTACTTC.

This clone occurred once. This chain links TRBV2 with TRBJ2-7, with 11 bases that match TRBD1. Unmatched junction bases numbered 3, after V lost 6 bases and J lost 2 bases. Germline V lookup: CDR1 SNHLY, CDR2 FYNNEI. This CDR3 comprises 14 residues. CDR3 protein: CASRGTGGPYEQYF. CDR3 coding DNA: TGTGCCAGCAGAGGGACAGGGGGGCCCTACGAGCAGTACTTC.

CDR3 amino acids: CSARDRDGYTF. Written as DNA, the CDR3 is TGCAGCGCCCGGGACAGGGATGGCTACACCTTC. V usage is TRBV29-1 and J usage is TRBJ1-2; 9 nucleotides line up with TRBD1. J gave up 6 bases and V 7 bases, and 3 bases lay outside the gene matches. CDR1 is SQVTM, CDR2 ANQGSEA, per germline. This CDR3 region has 11 residues.